This T cell receptor beta chain was recorded in a study of response to subunit inactivated influenza vaccine. The CDR3 runs to 16 residues. Trimming removed 2 bases at V and 1 base at J, with 13 bases between. Germline V CDR1 and CDR2: SGHRS, YFSETQ. TCRdb recomputed calls from the RT-PCR reads with MiXCR, one row per CDR3 protein. Altogether about 520,000 distinct CDR3 sequences are present, about 25% being singletons, with the ten largest covering less than 2.5%. To note about this clonotype: What it binds is not known.

Study results and limitations: Researchers suggested that each seasonal influenza vaccination recruits few new T cells.

The J gene is TRBJ2-1, the V gene TRBV5-1; D gene uncertain. The sequencing used CD4+ T cells sorted from PBMCs, collected about 5 days after vaccination. The sequence came from a man aged 50 or older who received an inactivated influenza vaccine. DNA of the CDR3: TGCGCCAGCAGCTTTCGGACGGATCTTTCCTACAATGAGCAGTTCTTC. Its protein is CASSFRTDLSYNEQFF.